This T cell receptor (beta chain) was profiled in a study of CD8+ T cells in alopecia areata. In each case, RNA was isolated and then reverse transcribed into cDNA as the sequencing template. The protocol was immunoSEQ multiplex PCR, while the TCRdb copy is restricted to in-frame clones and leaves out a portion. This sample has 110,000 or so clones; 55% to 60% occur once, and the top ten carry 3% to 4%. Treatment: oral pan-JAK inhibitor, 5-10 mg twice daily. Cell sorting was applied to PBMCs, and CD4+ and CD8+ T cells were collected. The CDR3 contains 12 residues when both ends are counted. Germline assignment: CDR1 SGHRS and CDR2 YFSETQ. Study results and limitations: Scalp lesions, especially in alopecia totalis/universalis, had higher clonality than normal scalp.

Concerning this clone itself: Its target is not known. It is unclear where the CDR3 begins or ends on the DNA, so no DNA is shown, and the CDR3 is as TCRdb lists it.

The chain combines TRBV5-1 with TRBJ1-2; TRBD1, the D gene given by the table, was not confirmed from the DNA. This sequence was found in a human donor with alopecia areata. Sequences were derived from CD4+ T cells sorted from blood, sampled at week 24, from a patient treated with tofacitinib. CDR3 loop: CASSLVGQGSTF.